The 17 T cell receptor beta chains in this list originate from one sample, sequenced in a study of T cell clonotyping in hematopoietic cell transplantation. As for time point: recipient sample about 28 days before transplant, after cytoreduction. Measured with immunoSEQ multiplex PCR; TCRdb has only the in-frame clones, and not every one. The sample yields about 36,000 clones, 95% seen once. The input for sequencing was peripheral blood mononuclear cells, taken before stem cell transplant. Receptor source: a man aged 35 to 55 with chronic myeloid leukemia. Some clones in this sample may be carry-over from other donors' samples.

This chain connects TRBV11-1 to TRBJ2-2; D is unclear. This CDR3 has 14 amino acids. Trimming removed 4 bases at V and 6 bases at J, with 12 bases between. Germline values: CDR1 SGHAT, CDR2 FQDESV (reference sequence). The CDR3 coding sequence is TGTGCCAGCAGCTGGCGTGTGCTATCCGGGGAGCTGTTTTTT. Translation gives CASSWRVLSGELFF.

V gene TRBV30 combines with J gene TRBJ2-7, with 10 bases lining up with TRBD2. The CDR3 sequence is 16 residues long. CDR1 GTSNPN and CDR2 SVGIG come from the germline V gene (reference sequence). With V trimmed by 0 bases and J by 2 bases, 7 bases remained unmatched. The CDR3 is CAWSVGLAGAPYEQYF. The CDR3 bases are TGTGCCTGGAGTGTAGGGCTAGCGGGGGCCCCCTACGAGCAGTACTTC.

This chain connects TRBV28 to TRBJ2-2; the D gene is possibly TRBD2 (7 bases). This CDR3 is built from 16 residues. The germline V gene has CDR1 MDHEN and CDR2 SYDVKM. V lost 9 bases, J lost 5 bases, and 22 bases lay in between. The CDR3 DNA reads as TGTGCCAGTAATAAAGGGGGGGCCGAAGGAACCGGGGAGCTGTTTTTT. This codes for CASNKGGAEGTGELFF.

The V gene is TRBV28, the J gene TRBJ2-7; 9 bases align to TRBD2. Germline V lookup: CDR1 MDHEN, CDR2 SYDVKM. The CDR3 extends over 17 amino acids. The V gene end was trimmed by 3 bases and the J gene end by 4 bases; junction bases not matched to a gene: 13. The CDR3 region has the DNA TGTGCCAGCAGTTTGGTAGCGGGGGCCCCCTTTAGTTACGAGCAGTACTTC. It encodes CASSLVAGAPFSYEQYF.

The chain links TRBV29-1 to TRBJ2-2; 9 bases align to TRBD2. This CDR3 has 15 residues. V was clipped by 4 bases and J by 3 bases; unmatched bases: 6. Germline V gene lookup returns CDR1 SQVTM and CDR2 ANQGSEA. The CDR3 coding sequence is TGCAGCGTTGGCAGGACTAGCGTTGACACCGGGGAGCTGTTTTTT. As protein: CSVGRTSVDTGELFF.

The chain uses TRBV21-1 and TRBJ1-4; the DNA was not compared with TRBD1, the D call given in the table. TRBV21-1 has pseudogene status. CDR3 length: 16 residues. The CDR3 here is CASSKVQVATNEKLFF. CDR3 nucleotide sequence: TGTGCCAGCAGCAAAGTACAGGTTGCAACTAATGAAAAACTGTTTTTT.

The chain recombines TRBV6-6 with TRBJ1-1; weak D call: TRBD1 (5 bases). The CDR3 extends over 16 amino acids. Germline lookup yields CDR1 MNHNY and CDR2 SVGAGI (reference sequence). The V end was cut by 6 bases, the J end by 2 bases, with 19 bases between. The CDR3 sequence is CASRTTYDRGNTEAFF. CDR3 in DNA: TGTGCCAGCAGAACTACATACGACAGAGGAAACACTGAAGCTTTCTTT.

The chain carries TRBV7-6 and TRBJ2-5; 7 bases agree with TRBD1. V lost 4 bases, J lost 1 base, and 0 bases stayed unmatched. Germline values: CDR1 SGHVS, CDR2 FNYEAQ. CDR3 length: 13 residues. CDR3 amino acids: CASSWDSQETQYF. The CDR3 nucleotides are TGTGCCAGCAGCTGGGACAGCCAAGAGACCCAGTACTTC.

The V and J genes are TRBV10-3 and TRBJ1-1, with 7 bases fitting TRBD1. Germline CDR1 ENHRY, CDR2 SYGVKD. With 6 bases clipped from V and 4 bases from J, the junction kept 5 bases outside the gene matches. The CDR3 has 13 residues. The CDR3 nucleotides read TGTGCCATCAGGGGTCAGGGGGGCACTGAAGCTTTCTTT. As protein: CAIRGQGGTEAFF.

V and J are TRBV7-2 and TRBJ2-6; D not certain. The CDR3 loop spans 17 amino acids. The germline gives CDR1 SGHTA, CDR2 FQGNSA. V lost 3 bases and J lost 0, with 12 bases in between. CDR3 DNA sequence: TGTGCCAGCAGCTTTACACATGACTCCTCTGGGGCCAACGTCCTGACTTTC. Translated, it gives CASSFTHDSSGANVLTF.

V is TRBV5-1 and J is TRBJ2-2; D uncertain. The length of the CDR3 is 12 residues. The germline gives CDR1 SGHRS, CDR2 YFSETQ. The V end lost 0 bases, the J end lost 5 bases, and 2 bases lay between the germline ends. In nucleotides, the CDR3 is TGCGCCAGCAGCTTGGAAACCGGGGAGCTGTTTTTT. Translation gives CASSLETGELFF.

The chain couples TRBV19 to TRBJ1-3; D is ambiguous. The ends were cut back, 3 bases at V and 0 bases at J, with 12 bases in the middle. This CDR3 has 16 residues. CDR1 and CDR2 (germline): LNHDA, SQIVND (reference sequence). Here the CDR3 DNA reads TGTGCCAGTAGTATGTGGACCGTCCGCTCTGGAAACACCATATATTTT. It translates to CASSMWTVRSGNTIYF.

This chain joins TRBV9 and TRBJ1-1, with D perhaps TRBD1 (6 bases). This CDR3 spans 16 amino acids. Germline V gene lookup returns CDR1 SGDLS and CDR2 YYNGEE. V was trimmed by 3 bases and J by 0 bases, leaving 15 bases between them. DNA of the CDR3: TGTGCCAGCAGCGCCACTTCCGGGACATTGAACACTGAAGCTTTCTTT. As protein: CASSATSGTLNTEAFF.

The chain links TRBV11-2 to TRBJ1-2; D remains unclear. Germline CDR1 reads SGHAT; CDR2 reads FQNNGV. Deletions cut 0 bases from V and 4 bases from J, with 12 bases between. The CDR3 extends over 15 amino acids. CDR3 sequence reads: CASSLESRQVYGYTF. Here the CDR3 DNA reads TGTGCCAGCAGCTTAGAATCGAGGCAGGTCTATGGCTACACCTTC.

The rearrangement links TRBV19 to TRBJ1-5; D may be TRBD1 (5 bases). This CDR3 spans 14 amino acids. Germline V gene data show CDR1 as LNHDA and CDR2 as SQIVND (reference sequence). The ends were cut back, 1 base at V and 6 bases at J, with 10 bases in the middle. Here the CDR3 DNA reads TGTGCCAGTAGTATAGGACAGTCCGGTCAGCCCCAGCATTTT. Translation gives CASSIGQSGQPQHF.

The chain combines TRBV12-5 with TRBJ2-3, with D hard to call. Trimming removed 2 bases from V and 10 bases from J, with 13 bases in between. Germline loops: CDR1 LGHNT, CDR2 FRNRAP. This CDR3 has 13 residues. The CDR3 bases are TGTGCTAGTGGTTTGCGACTCGATAGCCCGCAGTATTTT. This translates into CASGLRLDSPQYF. The whole variable domain, remainder taken from reference TRBV12-5 and TRBJ2-3, is DARVTQTPRHKVTEMGQEVTMRCQPILGHNTVFWYRQTMMQGLELLAYFRNRAPLDDSGMPKDRFSAEMPDATLATLKIQPSEPRDSAVYFCASGLRLDSPQYFGPGTRLTVL.

This chain joins TRBV6-5 and TRBJ2-7, with D maybe TRBD2 (5 bases). V lost 4 bases and J 7 bases, leaving 14 bases between the germline ends. From germline, CDR1 is MNHEY and CDR2 SVGAGI. This CDR3 has 13 residues. This CDR3 is CASSWTFSGEQYF. CDR3 nucleotides: TGTGCCAGCAGTTGGACTTTTTCGGGGGAGCAGTACTTC.